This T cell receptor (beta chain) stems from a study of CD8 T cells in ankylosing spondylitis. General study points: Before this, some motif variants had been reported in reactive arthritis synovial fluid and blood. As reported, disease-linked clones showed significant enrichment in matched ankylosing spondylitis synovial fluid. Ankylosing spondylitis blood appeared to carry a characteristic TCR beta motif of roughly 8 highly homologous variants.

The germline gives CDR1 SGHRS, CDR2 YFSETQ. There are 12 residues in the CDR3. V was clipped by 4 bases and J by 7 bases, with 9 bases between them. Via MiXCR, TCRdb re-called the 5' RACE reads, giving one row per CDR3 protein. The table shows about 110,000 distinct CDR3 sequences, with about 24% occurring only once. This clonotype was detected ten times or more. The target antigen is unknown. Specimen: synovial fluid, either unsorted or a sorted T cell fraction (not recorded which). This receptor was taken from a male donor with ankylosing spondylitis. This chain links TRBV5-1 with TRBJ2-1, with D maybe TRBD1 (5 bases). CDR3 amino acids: CASSQGFNEQFF. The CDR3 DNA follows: TGCGCCAGCAGCCAGGGCTTTAATGAGCAGTTCTTC.